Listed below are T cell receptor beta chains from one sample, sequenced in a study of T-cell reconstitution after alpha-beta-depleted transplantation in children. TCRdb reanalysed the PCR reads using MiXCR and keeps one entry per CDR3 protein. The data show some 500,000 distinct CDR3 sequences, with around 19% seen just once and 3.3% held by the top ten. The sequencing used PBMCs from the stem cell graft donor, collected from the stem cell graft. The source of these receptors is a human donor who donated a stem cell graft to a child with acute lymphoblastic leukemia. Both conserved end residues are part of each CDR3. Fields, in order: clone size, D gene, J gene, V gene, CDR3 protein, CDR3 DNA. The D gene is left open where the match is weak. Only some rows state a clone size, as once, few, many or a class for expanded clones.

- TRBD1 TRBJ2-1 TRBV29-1 CSGFGQGDNEQFF TGCAGCGGCTTCGGACAGGGGGACAATGAGCAGTTCTTC
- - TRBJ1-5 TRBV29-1 CSVMDSDQPQHF TGCAGCGTTATGGACAGCGATCAGCCCCAGCATTTT
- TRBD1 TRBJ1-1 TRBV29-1 CSLRATGTGNTEAFF TGCAGCCTTAGGGCAACCGGGACAGGGAACACTGAAGCTTTCTTT
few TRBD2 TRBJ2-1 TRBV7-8 CASSLGRLAGDEQFF TGTGCCAGCAGCTTAGGAAGACTAGCGGGCGATGAGCAGTTCTTC
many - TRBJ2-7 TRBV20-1 CSAEGPGRLSSYEQYF TGCAGTGCTGAGGGACCGGGACGATTGAGCTCCTACGAGCAGTACTTC
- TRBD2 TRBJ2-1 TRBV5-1 CASRSGEGHRNEQFF TGCGCCAGCAGGAGCGGGGAGGGCCACCGGAATGAGCAGTTCTTC
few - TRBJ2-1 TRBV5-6 CASTPKTGRSYNEQFF TGTGCCAGCACCCCGAAGACGGGCCGCTCCTACAATGAGCAGTTCTTC
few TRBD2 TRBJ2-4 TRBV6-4 CASSPGGNNIQYF TGTGCCAGCAGCCCCGGGGGGAATAACATTCAGTACTTC
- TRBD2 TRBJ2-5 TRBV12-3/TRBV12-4 CASSFTAGGPIGETQYF TGTGCCAGCAGTTTTACAGCGGGAGGGCCGATTGGTGAGACCCAGTACTTC
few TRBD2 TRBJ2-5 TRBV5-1 CASSVALAGVETQYF TGCGCCAGCAGCGTGGCCCTAGCGGGAGTAGAGACCCAGTACTTC
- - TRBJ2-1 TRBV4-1 CASSPLLVNEQFF TGCGCCAGCAGCCCCCTCTTGGTGAATGAGCAGTTCTTC
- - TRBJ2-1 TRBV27 CASSSDSGGVVDNEQFF TGTGCCAGCAGTTCAGACTCCGGGGGAGTAGTAGACAATGAGCAGTTCTTC
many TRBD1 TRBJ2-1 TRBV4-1 CASSQSGTGAYNEQFF TGCGCCAGCAGCCAATCCGGGACAGGCGCCTACAATGAGCAGTTCTTC
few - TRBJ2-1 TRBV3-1 CASSQKRSGGEQFF TGTGCCAGCAGCCAGAAGCGGAGCGGAGGTGAGCAGTTCTTC
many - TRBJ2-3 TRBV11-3 CASSRGLTDTQYF TGTGCCAGCAGTCGGGGCCTCACAGATACGCAGTATTTT
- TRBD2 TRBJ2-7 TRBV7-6 CASSLATTEREGRFHEQYF TGTGCCAGCAGCTTAGCGACAACAGAGCGGGAGGGCCGGTTCCACGAGCAGTACTTC
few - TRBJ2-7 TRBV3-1 CASSQERRGLGYEQYF TGTGCCAGCAGCCAAGAACGAAGGGGACTTGGGTACGAGCAGTACTTC
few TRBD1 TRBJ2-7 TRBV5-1 CASSRPGQVPYEQYF TGCGCCAGCAGCCGTCCGGGACAGGTCCCCTACGAGCAGTACTTC